These 26 T cell receptor beta chains were all obtained from the same sample, sequenced in a study of Graves' ophthalmopathy and Graves' hyperthyroidism. The authors amplified TCR beta CDR3 regions from RNA transcripts. Second-round multiplex PCR came after a first-round RT-PCR that employed HTBI primers. TCRdb processed the multiplex PCR reads anew with MiXCR; each CDR3 protein has one entry. Found here are around 1,200,000 distinct CDR3 sequences, about 40% of them singletons; the top ten hold around 10%. The sample comprised peripheral blood or thyroid tissue (not recorded which). The receptors stem from an adult man with Graves' hyperthyroidism.

The chain couples TRBV10-3 to TRBJ2-5; 10 bases fit TRBD2. The junction had 10 bases not matched to a gene; V was cut back by 6 bases and J by 3 bases. The CDR3 has 16 amino acids. Germline CDR1 ENHRY, CDR2 SYGVKD. The CDR3 sequence: CAISPGTSDPKETQYF. CDR3 DNA sequence: TGTGCCATCAGCCCCGGGACTAGCGATCCGAAAGAGACCCAGTACTTC.

The CDR3 region has the DNA TGCGCCAGCAGCCTCTCAACACAGGGGGCAGGGCGGGATTCACCCCTCCACTTT. It specifies CASSLSTQGAGRDSPLHF. This sequence joins TRBV5-1 and TRBJ1-6, with 9 bases identical to TRBD1. CDR1 is SGHRS and CDR2 is YFSETQ in the germline V gene. V was clipped by 4 bases and J by 8 bases; unmatched bases: 16. The CDR3 spans 18 residues. Complete variable domain (other parts from reference TRBV5-1 and TRBJ1-6): KAGVTQTPRYLIKTRGQQVTLSCSPISGHRSVSWYQQTPGQGLQFLFEYFSETQRNKGNFPGRFSGRQFSNSRSEMNVSTLELGDSALYLCASSLSTQGAGRDSPLHFGNGTRLTVT.

Notes on this clonotype: A read error may account for a junction end that differs from germline. This chain joins TRBV5-5 and TRBJ2-2, with D uncertain. Germline CDR1 and CDR2: SGHKS and YYEKEE (reference sequence). The CDR3 length is 17 residues. The CDR3 sequence: CASTTIHRTANTGELFF. As DNA, the CDR3 is TGCGCCAGTACCACCATACATCGGACGGCGAACACCGGGGAGCTGTTTTTT.

The chain couples TRBV7-2 to TRBJ1-4; the D is unclear. The V and J ends lost 8 bases and 4 bases respectively, with 8 bases between them. This CDR3 is 12 amino acids long. The V gene's germline CDR1 is SGHTA and CDR2 FQGNSA. The CDR3 sequence is CASGEVNEKLFF. The CDR3 DNA reads TGTGCCAGCGGGGAAGTTAATGAAAAACTGTTTTTT.

The chain recombines TRBV2 with TRBJ2-7; the match to TRBD1 covers 8 bases. CDR3 length equals 15 residues. Unmatched junction bases numbered 13, after V lost 6 bases and J lost 6 bases. CDR1 and CDR2 from the germline V gene are SNHLY and FYNNEI. CDR3 sequence (DNA): TGTGCCAGCAGCCAGCTGGGACAGGCCGGAATCGAGCAGTACTTC. Translation gives CASSQLGQAGIEQYF.

This clonotype was counted between two and nine times. The V gene is TRBV2, the J gene TRBJ1-5, with D perhaps TRBD1 (5 bases). The CDR3 contains 14 residues. Germline V gene sequence: CDR1 SNHLY, CDR2 FYNNEI. CDR3: CARWGRALDQPQHF. The CDR3 nucleotides are TGTGCTAGGTGGGGCAGGGCCTTGGATCAGCCCCAGCATTTT. Full variable domain (missing parts from reference TRBV2 and TRBJ1-5): EPEVTQTPSHQVTQMGQEVILRCVPISNHLYFYWYRQILGQKVEFLVSFYNNEISEKSEIFDDQFSVERPDGSNFTLKIRSTKLEDSAMYFCARWGRALDQPQHFGDGTRLSIL.

The chain is built from TRBV10-2 and TRBJ1-2; no clear D. The V gene lost 4 bases and the J gene lost 2 bases, with 8 bases spanning the gap. Per germline, CDR1 WSHSY and CDR2 SAAADI. The CDR3 is 13 amino acids. In nucleotides, the CDR3 is TGCGCCAGCAGTGCTGCAGCGAACTATGGCTACACCTTC. It encodes CASSAAANYGYTF.

The CDR3 here is CASRPLQGSSGANVLTF. The CDR3 DNA sequence: TGTGCCAGCAGACCGCTCCAGGGGAGCTCTGGGGCCAACGTCCTGACTTTC. The chain is built from TRBV12-3 or TRBV12-4 and TRBJ2-6; a weak D match, TRBD1 (6 bases). V was pared by 6 bases and J by 0 bases, with 15 bases between. The CDR3 consists of 17 residues.

Ten or more counts support this clonotype. This sequence joins TRBV25-1 and TRBJ1-2; D not resolved. The V and J ends lost 1 base and 3 bases respectively, with 6 bases between them. Per the germline V gene, CDR1 is MGHDK and CDR2 is SYGVNS. The CDR3 contains 13 residues. Written as DNA, the CDR3 is TGTGCCAGCAGTGAATGGGTAGACTATGGCTACACCTTC. Translating it yields CASSEWVDYGYTF.

This chain joins TRBV28 and TRBJ1-1, with D tentatively TRBD1 (5 bases). From germline, CDR1 is MDHEN and CDR2 SYDVKM. This CDR3 is 15 amino acids long. V lost 4 bases to trimming and J lost 5 bases, with 17 bases between them. In nucleotides, the CDR3 is TGTGCCAGCAGTTACCCGAGCGGGGGTGGGACTGAAGCTTTCTTT. Protein sequence: CASSYPSGGGTEAFF.

The rearrangement joins TRBV5-1 to TRBJ1-4; D is perhaps TRBD1 (6 bases). Germline-derived CDR1 and CDR2 are SGHRS and YFSETQ. This CDR3 region has 13 residues. V lost 0 bases and J 7 bases, leaving 7 bases between the germline ends. The chain's CDR3 is CASSLEGVEKLFF. The CDR3 nucleotides are TGCGCCAGCAGCTTGGAGGGGGTTGAAAAACTGTTTTTT.

This clonotype was recorded at least ten times. The V gene is TRBV29-1, the J gene TRBJ2-2; 7 positions agree with TRBD2. The ends lost 4 bases at V and 4 bases at J; junction bases unmatched: 3. The V gene's germline CDR1 is SQVTM and CDR2 ANQGSEA. This CDR3 comprises 13 residues. The CDR3 loop reads CSVGRELTGELFF. In DNA form, the CDR3 reads TGCAGCGTTGGGCGGGAGCTCACCGGGGAGCTGTTTTTT.

With regard to this clonotype: It may be a read error: a sequence one base away is much more abundant. The chain employs TRBV19 and TRBJ1-2; D gene ambiguous. Trimming removed 8 bases at V and 8 bases at J, with 12 bases between. Germline loops: CDR1 LNHDA, CDR2 SQIVND (reference sequence). There are 11 residues in the CDR3. This chain's CDR3 is CASGMTRGYTF. CDR3 DNA: TGTGCCAGTGGGATGACAAGAGGCTACACCTTC.

This clonotype was recorded at least ten times. The V gene is TRBV24-1, the J gene TRBJ2-2; the D is unclear. V was cut by 6 bases and J by 4 bases, with 14 bases left in between. Germline V gene lookup returns CDR1 KGHDR and CDR2 SFDVKD. This CDR3 region has 15 residues. The CDR3 DNA is TGTGCCACCAGTCCTCCGTGGTCCTTCACCGGGGAGCTGTTTTTT. Translation: CATSPPWSFTGELFF.

V and J are TRBV20-1 and TRBJ2-3, with unresolved D. V was trimmed by 6 bases and J by 6 bases, leaving 10 bases between them. Germline lookup yields CDR1 DFQATT and CDR2 SNEGSKA (reference sequence). The CDR3 covers 11 residues. CDR3 residues: CSARSEDTQYF. Written as DNA, the CDR3 is TGCAGTGCCAGAAGCGAGGATACGCAGTATTTT.

V and J are TRBV7-2 and TRBJ2-7; D remains unclear. CDR3 length: 15 amino acids. The germline V gene has CDR1 SGHTA and CDR2 FQGNSA. V lost 4 bases and J lost 0, with 13 bases in between. The CDR3 spells CASSYKQRSSYEQYF. The CDR3 DNA is TGTGCCAGCAGCTACAAACAGAGGAGCTCCTACGAGCAGTACTTC. The full variable domain, with the rest looked up from reference TRBV7-2 and TRBJ2-7, is GAGVSQSPSNKVTEKGKDVELRCDPISGHTALYWYRQSLGQGLEFLIYFQGNSAPDKSGLPSDRFSAERTGGSVSTLTIQRTQQEDSAVYLCASSYKQRSSYEQYFGPGTRLTVT.

This clonotype was counted only a few times. The chain joins TRBV3-1 to TRBJ2-7; no definite D call. Germline V gives CDR1 LGHDT, CDR2 YNNKEL (reference sequence). The CDR3 sequence is 16 residues long. With 1 base removed from V and 4 bases from J, the gap between germline ends came to 17 bases. The CDR3 nucleotides are TGTGCCAGCAGCCAAGGACAAGGCGGTGGGTATTACGAGCAGTACTTC. This gives the protein CASSQGQGGGYYEQYF.

The chain employs TRBV29-1 and TRBJ2-7; 11 nucleotides line up with TRBD1. The V and J ends lost 4 bases and 4 bases, in that order; junction bases with no gene match: 9. This CDR3 has 15 residues. CDR1 and CDR2 (germline): SQVTM, ANQGSEA. The CDR3: CSVGIGTGGLYEQYF. CDR3 nucleotides: TGCAGCGTTGGGATAGGGACAGGGGGGCTTTACGAGCAGTACTTC.

This clonotype was counted a single time. V gene TRBV7-8 combines with J gene TRBJ2-2; 10 positions match TRBD1. The V gene end was trimmed by 6 bases and the J gene end by 9 bases; junction bases not matched to a gene: 13. Per the germline V gene, CDR1 is SGHVS and CDR2 is FQNEAQ. The CDR3 is made up of 16 amino acids. This CDR3 reads CASSSGTGVILRELFF. The CDR3 region has the DNA TGTGCCAGCAGTTCCGGGACAGGGGTGATTCTACGGGAGCTGTTTTTT.

Ten or more counts support this clonotype. The V and J genes are TRBV24-1 and TRBJ1-5, with D possibly matching TRBD1 (6 bases). V dropped 4 bases and J dropped 4 bases, with 10 bases sitting between them. Germline lookup yields CDR1 KGHDR and CDR2 SFDVKD. The CDR3 extends over 14 amino acids. For the CDR3, the DNA is TGTGCCACCAGTGAATGGACAGCGAATCAGCCCCAGCATTTT. Amino acids: CATSEWTANQPQHF.

This chain connects TRBV29-1 to TRBJ1-1; 8 nucleotides match TRBD1. The germline gives CDR1 SQVTM, CDR2 ANQGSEA. Trimming cost V 8 bases and J 8 bases; bases outside gene matches: 4. This CDR3 is 10 amino acids long. CDR3 amino acids: CSYWTGEAFF. CDR3 DNA sequence: TGCAGCTACTGGACAGGGGAAGCTTTCTTT. The variable domain in full, completed from reference TRBV29-1 and TRBJ1-1, reads SAVISQKPSRDICQRGTSLTIQCQVDSQVTMMFWYRQQPGQSLTLIATANQGSEATYESGFVIDKFPISRPNLTFSTLTVSNMSPEDSSIYLCSYWTGEAFFGQGTRLTVV.

This sequence joins TRBV6-1 and TRBJ2-7, with unresolved D. This CDR3 has 12 residues. Germline loops: CDR1 MNHNS, CDR2 SASEGT. Trimming took off 7 bases at V and 5 bases at J, with 12 bases between the two ends. The CDR3 sequence is CASTGQTHEQYF. DNA for the CDR3: TGTGCCAGCACCGGGCAGACCCACGAGCAGTACTTC.

For this clonotype: Since a much larger clone is just one base distant, this may be a read error. The CDR3 DNA reads as TGTGCCAGTAGTACCTTAGCGGGAGAAGAGACCCGGTACTTC. Its translation: CASSTLAGEETRYF. The chain employs TRBV19 and TRBJ2-5; 9 bases fit TRBD2. Germline-derived CDR1 and CDR2 are LNHDA and SQIVND (reference sequence). This CDR3 has 14 amino acids.

A few counts support this clonotype. The rearrangement links TRBV6-5 to TRBJ2-7; TRBD1 is a possible D gene (5 bases). Germline CDR1 MNHEY, CDR2 SVGAGI. V lost 2 bases and J 5 bases, leaving 13 bases between the germline ends. The CDR3 is made up of 14 amino acids. The CDR3 DNA follows: TGTGCCAGCAGTTACAGGCAGGGTTCCCACGAGCAGTACTTC. Translating it yields CASSYRQGSHEQYF.

This clonotype has ten or more counts. The rearrangement uses TRBV5-1 and TRBJ2-5; possibly TRBD1 for D (6 bases). There are 15 residues in the CDR3. V gave up 0 bases and J gave up 5 bases, with 14 bases separating them. Germline-derived CDR1 and CDR2 are SGHRS and YFSETQ. The CDR3 nucleotides are TGCGCCAGCAGCTTGGGATGGATTCAGGGGGAGACCCAGTACTTC. It specifies CASSLGWIQGETQYF.

The gene calls are TRBV7-9 and TRBJ2-5; D perhaps matches TRBD2 (5 bases). The germline V and J ends were trimmed by 10 bases and 0 bases, with 9 bases remaining between them. This CDR3 contains 12 residues. Per the germline V gene, CDR1 is SEHNR and CDR2 is FQNEAQ (reference sequence). CDR3 sequence reads: CAMDGNQETQYF. The CDR3 DNA is TGTGCCATGGACGGGAACCAAGAGACCCAGTACTTC.